These 17 T cell receptor beta chains originate from one sample sequenced in a study of OX40 agonist ivuxolimab in advanced cancers. Only in-frame clones appear in the TCRdb table, and some are missing; sequencing was by immunoSEQ multiplex PCR. In the table there are about 61,000 clones, around 87% of which are singletons. Sample: CD4+ or CD8+ T cells sorted from blood, taken in a trial of the OX40 agonist ivuxolimab. The receptor set was obtained from an adult with an advanced solid tumor such as melanoma, head and neck, liver or kidney cancer.

The chain carries TRBV19 and TRBJ2-5; 8 nucleotides line up with TRBD2. This CDR3 region has 18 residues. Per the germline V gene, CDR1 is LNHDA and CDR2 is SQIVND (reference sequence). V shed 3 bases and J 3 bases; nucleotides not matched to a gene: 15. CDR3 sequence: CASSIWSDGGGPKETQYF. The CDR3 DNA is TGTGCCAGTAGTATTTGGTCGGATGGCGGGGGGCCCAAAGAGACCCAGTACTTC.

This clone was recorded only once. The chain joins TRBV2 to TRBJ1-1; perhaps TRBD1 as D (6 bases). The CDR3 runs 14 residues. V was cut by 8 bases and J by 4 bases, with 17 bases left in between. Germline CDR1 is SNHLY and CDR2 is FYNNEI. The CDR3 DNA reads TGTGCCAGCCGTCTCGGTAGAGGGGGCACTGAAGCTTTCTTT. Its protein is CASRLGRGGTEAFF.

The count of this clone is one. The chain couples TRBV19 to TRBJ1-3; 8 nucleotides match TRBD1. With V trimmed by 8 bases and J by 1 base, 4 bases remained unmatched. The CDR3 runs 14 residues. Germline V CDR1 and CDR2: LNHDA, SQIVND (reference sequence). The CDR3: CASSTGESGNTIYF. The CDR3 coding sequence is TGTGCCAGTTCGACAGGGGAGTCTGGAAACACCATATATTTT.

The V call is TRBV6-1, the J call TRBJ1-1; no firm D call. The CDR3 is 14 amino acids. The germline gives CDR1 MNHNS, CDR2 SASEGT. V was shortened by 4 bases and J by 1 base, with 10 bases between the two germline ends. As DNA, the CDR3 is TGTGCCAGCAGTGTTGAGATCTCGAACACTGAAGCTTTCTTT. Encoded protein: CASSVEISNTEAFF.

A word on this clone: Other DNA sequences within the sample encode an identical CDR3. The rearrangement links TRBV29-1 to TRBJ1-1; D not certain. Germline CDR1 reads SQVTM; CDR2 reads ANQGSEA. With 4 bases removed from V and 4 bases from J, the gap between germline ends came to 4 bases. The CDR3 runs to 10 residues. CDR3 in amino acids: CSVAGTEAFF. Written as DNA, the CDR3 is TGCAGCGTTGCGGGCACTGAAGCTTTCTTT.

A single count supports this clone. This chain uses TRBV12-5 with TRBJ1-1; TRBD1 matches 11 bases. V trimming: 2 bases; J trimming: 6 bases; junction bases outside the gene matches: 11. CDR3 length equals 17 residues. CDR1 is LGHNT, CDR2 FRNRAP, per germline. The CDR3: CASGLPRTGGAPPEAFF. The DNA of the CDR3 is TGTGCTAGTGGTTTGCCGAGGACAGGGGGCGCCCCCCCTGAAGCTTTCTTT.

This clone was counted a single time. This sequence joins TRBV15 and TRBJ1-4; no reliable D call. The germline V and J ends were trimmed by 1 base and 8 bases, with 14 bases remaining between them. Germline CDR1 LNHNV, CDR2 YYDKDF (reference sequence). This CDR3 region has 15 residues. The CDR3 here is CATSRVGSGREKLFF. In DNA form, the CDR3 reads TGTGCCACCAGCAGAGTTGGCAGCGGCAGGGAAAAACTGTTTTTT. Looking up the rest from reference TRBV15 and TRBJ1-4 gives the full variable domain: DAMVIQNPRYQVTQFGKPVTLSCSQTLNHNVMYWYQQKSSQAPKLLFHYYDKDFNNEADTPDNFQSRRPNTSFCFLDIRSPGLGDTAMYLCATSRVGSGREKLFFGSGTQLSVL.

The V call is TRBV5-1, the J call TRBJ1-2; 9 bases line up with TRBD1. The CDR3 runs 15 residues. Germline-derived CDR1 and CDR2 are SGHRS and YFSETQ. The trim removed 4 bases at V and 3 bases at J, leaving 7 bases unmatched. The CDR3 here is CASSIRDRVHYGYTF. The CDR3, as DNA: TGCGCCAGCAGCATCCGGGACAGGGTTCACTATGGCTACACCTTC.

V and J are TRBV5-4 and TRBJ2-6; the match to TRBD1 covers 7 bases. The trim removed 4 bases at V and 2 bases at J, leaving 3 bases unmatched. CDR1 and CDR2 from the germline V gene are SGHNT and YYREEE (reference sequence). The CDR3 covers 15 residues. The CDR3 DNA reads TGTGCCAGCAGCCAAGGGACAGCTGGGGCCAACGTCCTGACTTTC. Amino acids: CASSQGTAGANVLTF. Drawing the rest from reference TRBV5-4 and TRBJ2-6, the complete variable domain is ETGVTQSPTHLIKTRGQQVTLRCSSQSGHNTVSWYQQALGQGPQFIFQYYREEENGRGNFPPRFSGLQFPNYSSELNVNALELDDSALYLCASSQGTAGANVLTFGAGSRLTVL.

V and J are TRBV23-1 and TRBJ2-5; 8 positions agree with TRBD1. Gene TRBJ2-7 matches the end of the DNA better, so the J call may be wrong. TRBV23-1 is given ORF status, its function remaining uncertain. The CDR3 sequence is 15 residues long. The CDR3 coding sequence is TGCGCCAGCAGTCAACGGGACAGGAGTTCCTACGAGCAGTACTTC. Protein product: CASSQRDRSSYEQYF.

The J gene is TRBJ1-1, the V gene TRBV5-1; D is possibly TRBD1 (5 bases). This CDR3 has 15 amino acids. CDR1 SGHRS and CDR2 YFSETQ come from the germline V gene. Trimming took 4 bases from V and 3 from J, leaving 16 bases between them. This CDR3 is CASSPRGGKDTEAFF. The DNA of the CDR3 is TGCGCCAGCAGCCCTCGTGGGGGGAAGGACACTGAAGCTTTCTTT. The variable domain in full, with the rest retrieved from reference TRBV5-1 and TRBJ1-1, is KAGVTQTPRYLIKTRGQQVTLSCSPISGHRSVSWYQQTPGQGLQFLFEYFSETQRNKGNFPGRFSGRQFSNSRSEMNVSTLELGDSALYLCASSPRGGKDTEAFFGQGTRLTVV.

The rearrangement links TRBV11-2 to TRBJ2-4; D unresolved. The CDR3 has 14 residues. The germline V gene encodes CDR1 SGHAT and CDR2 FQNNGV. Trimming cost V 4 bases and J 0 bases, with 7 bases left between them. The CDR3 here is CASSSGLAKNIQYF. The CDR3 nucleotides are TGTGCCAGCAGCTCCGGGTTAGCCAAAAACATTCAGTACTTC.

The V and J genes are TRBV7-9 and TRBJ1-5, with D perhaps TRBD1 (5 bases). This CDR3 region has 14 residues. Trimming left V 5 bases short and J 6 bases short, with 14 bases between. Germline CDR1 reads SEHNR; CDR2 reads FQNEAQ (reference sequence). CDR3 loop: CASSPSGGGQPQHF. The CDR3 coding sequence is TGTGCCAGCAGCCCAAGCGGGGGGGGTCAGCCCCAGCATTTT. Supplemented by reference TRBV7-9 and TRBJ1-5, the full variable domain reads DTGVSQNPRHKITKRGQNVTFRCDPISEHNRLYWYRQTLGQGPEFLTYFQNEAQLEKSRLLSDRFSAERPKGSFSTLEIQRTEQGDSAMYLCASSPSGGGQPQHFGDGTRLSIL.

The chain has TRBV5-1 and TRBJ2-7; D not certain. The V end lost 4 bases, the J end lost 2 bases, and 16 bases lay between the germline ends. Germline CDR1 is SGHRS and CDR2 is YFSETQ. There are 15 residues in the CDR3. The CDR3 nucleotides read TGCGCCAGCAGCCCCGGATCCCTTGAAGCCTACGAGCAGTACTTC. Translated: CASSPGSLEAYEQYF.

The chain recombines TRBV6-5 with TRBJ1-1; no clear D. This CDR3 has 13 residues. The V end was cut by 5 bases, the J end by 0 bases, with 7 bases between. Germline V lookup: CDR1 MNHEY, CDR2 SVGAGI. The CDR3 DNA follows: TGTGCCAGCAGTCGGCACCTGAACACTGAAGCTTTCTTT. It specifies CASSRHLNTEAFF.

J is TRBJ2-7 and V is TRBV5-1; TRBD1 might be the D (6 bases). CDR3 length: 15 amino acids. V was cut by 6 bases and J by 4 bases, with 20 bases left in between. Looked up from germline, CDR1 is SGHRS and CDR2 is YFSETQ. For the CDR3, the DNA is TGCGCCAGCACCCTTTCTAGGGGGTCGGTATACGAGCAGTACTTC. This encodes CASTLSRGSVYEQYF.

The rearrangement links TRBV2 to TRBJ2-7; 10 nucleotides agree with TRBD1. The CDR3 runs 14 residues. The germline V gene has CDR1 SNHLY and CDR2 FYNNEI. Trimming took 7 bases from V and 2 from J; bases not matched to a gene: 5. The CDR3 sequence is CASTVGTGAYEQYF. As DNA, the CDR3 is TGTGCCAGCACTGTCGGGACAGGGGCCTACGAGCAGTACTTC.